The source of this TCR beta chain is a study of Graves' ophthalmopathy and Graves' hyperthyroidism. This CDR3 contains 14 residues. Losses at the gene ends were 6 bases for V and 5 bases for J; bases not matched to a gene: 8. Ophthalmopathy donors showed moderate-to-severe activity, CAS ≥3, NOSPECS ≥4 and a duration under 3 months. The authors isolated PBMCs from about 10 ml of fresh peripheral blood. Researchers took RNA transcripts and amplified TCR beta CDR3 regions from them. The library came from an HTBI-primed first-round RT-PCR and a second-round multiplex PCR. Each CDR3 protein gets one entry after TCRdb re-called the multiplex PCR reads with MiXCR. The table lists approximately 460,000 distinct CDR3 sequences, about 15% of them singletons. In its sample, this clonotype was seen many times.

The source material was blood. V is TRBV12-3 or TRBV12-4 and J is TRBJ2-7, with 9 nucleotides matching TRBD1. The clonotype comes from a woman under 40 with Graves' ophthalmopathy. CDR3 coding DNA: TGTGCCAGCAGGACCGGGACAGGGATCAACGAGCAGTACTTC. It translates to CASRTGTGINEQYF.